Presented here are 10 T cell receptor beta chains from one specimen sequenced in a study of OX40 agonist ivuxolimab in advanced cancers. Sequenced by immunoSEQ multiplex PCR; TCRdb stores in-frame clones only, minus some. The sample has 65,000 to 85,000 clones; about 85% are singletons. The sample here was CD4+ or CD8+ T cells sorted from blood, taken in a trial of the OX40 agonist ivuxolimab. Receptors were obtained from an adult with an advanced solid tumor such as melanoma, head and neck, liver or kidney cancer.

The gene calls are TRBV19 and TRBJ1-2; 9 nucleotides align to TRBD1. V shed 4 bases and J 4 bases; nucleotides not matched to a gene: 13. The CDR3 length is 17 residues. Germline-derived CDR1 and CDR2 are LNHDA and SQIVND (reference sequence). CDR3 bases: TGTGCCAGTAGTACCCCACCGGGACAGGGCGGATTCTATGGCTACACCTTC. Protein sequence: CASSTPPGQGGFYGYTF.

This chain connects TRBV11-3 to TRBJ2-5, with TRBD1 identical over 7 bases. Germline V gives CDR1 SGHNT, CDR2 YENEEA. The CDR3 spans 14 residues. J was trimmed by 5 bases and V by 2 bases; bases with no gene match: 5. CDR3: CASSLLGTVETQYF. The CDR3 DNA is TGTGCCAGCAGCTTACTCGGGACAGTCGAGACCCAGTACTTC.

The chain links TRBV5-1 to TRBJ2-7; TRBD1 is a possible D gene (6 bases). Per the germline V gene, CDR1 is SGHRS and CDR2 is YFSETQ. There are 14 residues in the CDR3. Trimming took off 4 bases at V and 4 bases at J, with 15 bases between the two ends. DNA for the CDR3: TGCGCCAGCAGCCCTCGCCGGACAGCTTACGAGCAGTACTTC. Protein sequence: CASSPRRTAYEQYF.

V is TRBV7-2 and J is TRBJ1-1, with TRBD1 matching over 7 bases. With 4 bases clipped from V and 5 bases from J, the junction kept 4 bases outside the gene matches. Germline CDR1 and CDR2: SGHTA and FQGNSA. The CDR3 contains 13 residues. The chain's CDR3 is CASSSSGGTEAFF. CDR3 nucleotide sequence: TGTGCCAGCAGCTCCTCAGGGGGTACTGAAGCTTTCTTT.

The V and J genes are TRBV6-1 and TRBJ2-7; TRBD2 matches 8 bases. V trimming: 9 bases; J trimming: 6 bases; junction bases outside the gene matches: 13. Germline-derived CDR1 and CDR2 are MNHNS and SASEGT. The CDR3 loop spans 14 amino acids. The CDR3 sequence is CASSFGIGGGEQYF. The CDR3 DNA follows: TGTGCCAGTAGTTTCGGTATCGGGGGGGGCGAGCAGTACTTC.

This clone has only one observation. This chain links TRBV10-3 with TRBJ2-7; maybe TRBD1 (6 bases). The CDR3 covers 17 residues. V lost 6 bases and J 2 bases, leaving 23 bases between the germline ends. Per germline, CDR1 ENHRY and CDR2 SYGVKD. This chain's CDR3 is CAISERATGPGAYEQYF. The CDR3 coding sequence is TGTGCCATCAGCGAGAGAGCTACAGGGCCCGGGGCCTACGAGCAGTACTTC.

The V and J genes are TRBV2 and TRBJ1-3, with D possibly TRBD1 on 6 matching bases. The V gene lost 10 bases and the J gene lost 4 bases, with 14 bases spanning the gap. Germline V lookup: CDR1 SNHLY, CDR2 FYNNEI. The CDR3 is made up of 13 amino acids. The CDR3 coding sequence is TGTGCCATTAGGACAGCAGGGGGAAACACCATATATTTT. It specifies CAIRTAGGNTIYF.

The V gene is TRBV6-5, the J gene TRBJ1-6; maybe TRBD1 (5 bases). Between the trimmed V and J ends, which lost 6 bases and 7 bases, there was a span of 13 bases. This CDR3 is built from 14 residues. Germline V lookup: CDR1 MNHEY, CDR2 SVGAGI. CDR3 loop: CASSRTRWNSPLHF. The DNA of the CDR3 is TGTGCCAGCAGCCGGACACGGTGGAATTCACCCCTCCACTTT.

The gene calls are TRBV11-2 and TRBJ2-1; perhaps D is TRBD1 or TRBD2 (5 bases each). Trimming took 2 bases from V and 0 from J, leaving 8 bases between them. The CDR3 totals 15 residues. Germline V gene data show CDR1 as SGHAT and CDR2 as FQNNGV. The CDR3 sequence is CASSLRGVSYNEQFF. Here the CDR3 DNA reads TGTGCCAGCAGCTTACGGGGCGTCTCCTACAATGAGCAGTTCTTC.

The CDR3 region is CASSIRAGFSMNTEAFF. CDR3 DNA sequence: TGTGCCAGTAGTATACGGGCAGGGTTTTCCATGAACACTGAAGCTTTCTTT. V gene TRBV19 combines with J gene TRBJ1-1, with D possibly being TRBD1 (5 bases). Trimming pared 2 bases from V and 0 bases from J, leaving 16 bases between. Germline V gene sequence: CDR1 LNHDA, CDR2 SQIVND (reference sequence). The CDR3 loop spans 17 amino acids.